The 13 T cell receptor beta chains below come from one sample, sequenced in a study of cytomegalovirus exposure and HLA in healthy donors. With 60 Vbeta and 13 Jbeta primers, the PCR was carried out. The method was immunoSEQ multiplex PCR; TCRdb's version includes in-frame clones alone and lacks a portion of them. In the table there are around 190,000 clones, over 70% of which are singletons. The sample consisted of PBMCs. These receptor sequences come from a woman in her fifties or sixties in good health and CMV-seronegative.

The chain joins TRBV28 to TRBJ2-7; 8 nucleotides agree with TRBD1. The ends lost 8 bases at V and 3 bases at J; junction bases unmatched: 3. The CDR3 extends over 12 amino acids. CDR1 is MDHEN, CDR2 SYDVKM, per germline. Written as DNA, the CDR3 is TGTGCCAGCGACAGGGGTTTCTACGAGCAGTACTTC. Encoded protein: CASDRGFYEQYF.

This clone was seen once. CDR3 amino acids: CASSLAPPGNQPQHF. The CDR3 DNA follows: TGTGCCAGCAGCTTGGCTCCCCCCGGGAATCAGCCCCAGCATTTT. The chain uses TRBV5-6 and TRBJ1-5; D gene uncertain. The germline CDR1 and CDR2 sequences are SGHDT and YYEEEE. Trimming took 0 bases from V and 4 from J, leaving 11 bases between them. The CDR3 is 15 amino acids. The entire variable domain, with the rest obtained from reference TRBV5-6 and TRBJ1-5, is as follows: DAGVTQSPTHLIKTRGQQVTLRCSPKSGHDTVSWYQQALGQGPQFIFQYYEEEERQRGNFPDRFSGHQFPNYSSELNVNALLLGDSALYLCASSLAPPGNQPQHFGDGTRLSIL.

The rearrangement joins TRBV19 to TRBJ2-7; TRBD1 aligns across 12 bases. There are 12 residues in the CDR3. Trimming at V came to 9 bases and at J to 5 bases, leaving 2 bases not matched to a gene. Germline-derived CDR1 and CDR2 are LNHDA and SQIVND (reference sequence). In nucleotides, the CDR3 is TGTGCCAGGGGGACAGGGGGCGACGAGCAGTACTTC. Its translation is CARGTGGDEQYF. The whole variable domain, filled in from reference TRBV19 and TRBJ2-7, reads DGGITQSPKYLFRKEGQNVTLSCEQNLNHDAMYWYRQDPGQGLRLIYYSQIVNDFQKGDIAEGYSVSREKKESFPLTVTSAQKNPTAFYLCARGTGGDEQYFGPGTRLTVT.

Written as DNA, the CDR3 is TGTGCCAGCACCAGAAAGGCAGGGTGGCAAAACATTCAGTACTTC. Its protein is CASTRKAGWQNIQYF. This chain joins TRBV27 and TRBJ2-4, with D maybe TRBD1 (5 bases). From germline, CDR1 is MNHEY and CDR2 SMNVEV (reference sequence). Trimming took 7 bases from V and 5 from J, leaving 18 bases between them. The CDR3 covers 15 residues.

This clone was seen just once. This chain links TRBV7-9 with TRBJ2-1; 9 positions agree with TRBD1. After removal of 3 bases from V and 5 bases from J, the junction contained 11 bases not matched to a gene. The CDR3 is made up of 17 amino acids. Germline V gene lookup returns CDR1 SEHNR and CDR2 FQNEAQ (reference sequence). The CDR3 sequence is CASSFSSGTGFHNEQFF. The CDR3 DNA is TGTGCCAGCAGCTTTTCCTCCGGGACAGGGTTCCACAATGAGCAGTTCTTC.

The table lists this clone with a few counts. The rearrangement uses TRBV5-4 and TRBJ2-3, with TRBD2 matching over 7 bases. J gave up 3 bases and V 4 bases, and 5 bases lay outside the gene matches. The V gene's germline CDR1 is SGHNT and CDR2 YYREEE (reference sequence). The CDR3 totals 14 residues. As DNA, the CDR3 is TGTGCCAGCAGCCGAGCGGGGATAACAGATACGCAGTATTTT. It translates to CASSRAGITDTQYF.

This rearrangement joins TRBV15 to TRBJ2-7; 7 bases map to TRBD1. Germline trimming cut 1 base from V and 4 bases from J; bases unmatched to any gene: 7. This CDR3 is built from 15 residues. CDR1 and CDR2 (germline): LNHNV, YYDKDF (reference sequence). CDR3 in DNA: TGTGCCACCAGCAGAGCCGGGACAGTAATTTACGAGCAGTACTTC. Translating gives CATSRAGTVIYEQYF.

V gene TRBV28 combines with J gene TRBJ2-1; 8 bases fit TRBD2. CDR1 and CDR2 (germline): MDHEN, SYDVKM. J was trimmed by 8 bases and V by 7 bases; bases with no gene match: 13. CDR3 size: 15 residues. CDR3: CASKPLPGGLHEQFF. The CDR3 nucleotides are TGTGCCAGCAAACCCCTCCCGGGAGGGCTCCATGAGCAGTTCTTC. Combining the CDR3 with reference TRBV28 and TRBJ2-1 gives the whole variable domain DVKVTQSSRYLVKRTGEKVFLECVQDMDHENMFWYRQDPGLGLRLIYFSYDVKMKEKGDIPEGYSVSREKKERFSLILESASTNQTSMYLCASKPLPGGLHEQFFGPGTRLTVL.

This chain uses TRBV28 with TRBJ2-7; 12 bases are shared with TRBD2. Germline values: CDR1 MDHEN, CDR2 SYDVKM. Trimming removed 4 bases from V and 4 bases from J; junction bases left unmatched: 5. CDR3 length: 15 residues. The CDR3 DNA follows: TGTGCCAGCAGTTCTAGCGGGGGGGCGACGTACGAGCAGTACTTC. It is translated as CASSSSGGATYEQYF.

In nucleotides, the CDR3 is TGTGCCAGCAGCTTCCCACAGGGCTATGGCTACACCTTC. It translates to CASSFPQGYGYTF. The V and J genes are TRBV7-9 and TRBJ1-2, with D possibly TRBD1 on 6 matching bases. The germline V gene has CDR1 SEHNR and CDR2 FQNEAQ (reference sequence). Trimming removed 3 bases at V and 4 bases at J, with 9 bases between. The CDR3 runs 13 residues.

This clone turned up a few times. V and J are TRBV4-3 and TRBJ1-2, with TRBD1 matching over 7 bases. Germline assignment: CDR1 LGHNA and CDR2 YSLEER. Trimming removed 2 bases from V and 0 bases from J; junction bases left unmatched: 3. CDR3 length equals 15 residues. Written as DNA, the CDR3 is TGCGCCAGCAGCCAAACCGGGACAGCTAACTATGGCTACACCTTC. Translation: CASSQTGTANYGYTF.

The V call is TRBV19, the J call TRBJ2-1, with D unclear. The CDR3 has 13 residues. Germline V gene data show CDR1 as LNHDA and CDR2 as SQIVND (reference sequence). V lost 0 bases and J lost 5, with 5 bases in between. CDR3 protein: CASSIDRNNEQFF. The CDR3 DNA sequence: TGTGCCAGTAGTATAGACAGGAACAATGAGCAGTTCTTC.

The V gene is TRBV28, the J gene TRBJ2-2; TRBD1 is a possible D gene (5 bases). The CDR3 spans 14 residues. Germline CDR1 MDHEN, CDR2 SYDVKM. Deletions cut 5 bases from V and 6 bases from J, with 13 bases between. CDR3 nucleotides: TGTGCCAGCAGTCCGAAATTCAGGGCCGGGGAGCTGTTTTTT. Encoded protein: CASSPKFRAGELFF.